A selection of T cell receptor beta chains follows, all from one sample in a study of early T cells in non-severe SARS-CoV-2 infection. A single record per CDR3 protein comes from TCRdb applying MiXCR to the 5' RACE reads. Of about 86,000 distinct CDR3 sequences in the sample, approximately 15% were seen once. Sequencing input: whole blood. The origin of the receptors is an adult who was a healthcare worker with PCR-confirmed SARS-CoV-2 infection or an uninfected control (not recorded which). Each CDR3 is given with its conserved first and last residue. D genes are given only for firm matches. Expanded clones get a size class; other rows say once, few or many, or leave the size out.

cdr3_aa | cdr3_nt | d_call | clone_size | j_call | v_call
CASRPSSGINQPQHF | TGTGCCAGCAGGCCTTCATCAGGAATCAATCAGCCCCAGCATTTT | NA | NA | TRBJ1-5 | TRBV6-2/TRBV6-3
CASSTGLAGPNEQYF | TGTGCCAGCAGCACCGGACTAGCGGGACCTAACGAGCAGTACTTC | TRBD2 | few | TRBJ2-7 | TRBV7-9
CASSQRGRANEQFF | TGTGCCAGCAGCCAAAGAGGGAGGGCCAATGAGCAGTTCTTC | TRBD2 | few | TRBJ2-1 | TRBV14
CASSLLAGVGHGELFF | TGCGCCAGCAGCCTTTTAGCGGGAGTTGGGCACGGGGAGCTGTTTTTT | TRBD2 | NA | TRBJ2-2 | TRBV4-1
CASSLLSSGYGYTF | TGTGCCAGCAGCTTGCTGAGTTCGGGCTATGGCTACACCTTC | NA | few | TRBJ1-2 | TRBV7-2
CAWSVGADQPQHF | TGTGCCTGGAGTGTAGGGGCCGATCAGCCCCAGCATTTT | NA | once | TRBJ1-5 | TRBV30
CASNPRGGILTGEQFF | TGTGCCAGCAACCCTCGGGGAGGGATCCTAACTGGTGAGCAGTTCTTC | TRBD2 | NA | TRBJ2-1 | TRBV12-3/TRBV12-4
CASSPFSTGSRSGIYGYTF | TGTGCCAGCTCACCATTTTCCACAGGGAGTAGAAGTGGAATCTATGGCTACACCTTC | NA | NA | TRBJ1-2 | TRBV18
CASSFRTSGRASTGELFF | TGTGCCAGCAGCTTCCGGACTAGCGGGAGGGCGAGCACCGGGGAGCTGTTTTTT | TRBD2 | NA | TRBJ2-2 | TRBV7-6
CSAKGGNSPLHF | TGCAGTGCCAAGGGAGGGAATTCACCCCTCCACTTT | NA | once | TRBJ1-6 | TRBV20-1
CASSAPTEEAYEQYF | TGTGCCAGCAGCGCCCCGACCGAGGAAGCCTACGAGCAGTACTTC | NA | NA | TRBJ2-7 | TRBV7-9
CSVGFSGANVLTF | TGCAGCGTTGGATTTTCTGGGGCCAACGTCCTGACTTTC | NA | few | TRBJ2-6 | TRBV29-1
CASSFTTGFTEAFF | TGTGCCAGCAGTTTTACGACAGGGTTCACTGAAGCTTTCTTT | TRBD1 | NA | TRBJ1-1 | TRBV6-9
CASSLGQYTEAFF | TGTGCCAGCAGTTTGGGGCAGTACACTGAAGCTTTCTTT | NA | few | TRBJ1-1 | TRBV12-3/TRBV12-4
CASSQLAAFQETQYF | TGTGCCAGCAGCCAACTAGCGGCCTTCCAAGAGACCCAGTACTTC | TRBD2 | NA | TRBJ2-5 | TRBV6-2/TRBV6-3
CASSLAPDSTPNSGNTIYF | TGTGCCAGCAGCTTAGCTCCCGACTCTACACCTAACTCTGGAAACACCATATATTTT | NA | few | TRBJ1-3 | TRBV7-2
CSVEEGEDYGYTF | TGCAGCGTAGAGGAGGGGGAGGACTATGGCTACACCTTC | NA | few | TRBJ1-2 | TRBV29-1
CASSLTSGGGNEQFF | TGTGCCAGCAGTCTAACTAGCGGAGGGGGCAATGAGCAGTTCTTC | TRBD2 | few | TRBJ2-1 | TRBV7-2
CASSPGTGVGEQFF | TGTGCCAGCAGTCCCGGGACAGGGGTGGGTGAGCAGTTCTTC | TRBD1 | NA | TRBJ2-1 | TRBV27
CSALRATNEKLFF | TGCAGTGCCCTAAGAGCAACTAATGAAAAACTGTTTTTT | NA | few | TRBJ1-4 | TRBV20-1
CASSLRDYQGVEQYF | TGTGCCAGCAGCCTACGGGACTACCAAGGGGTCGAGCAGTACTTC | TRBD2 | NA | TRBJ2-7 | TRBV9
CASSDAGTAGNSPLHF | TGTGCCAGCAGTGATGCGGGGACAGCGGGTAATTCACCCCTCCACTTT | TRBD1 | NA | TRBJ1-6 | TRBV25-1
CSVYSGLGRGGELFF | TGCAGCGTTTACTCGGGACTCGGACGAGGCGGGGAGCTGTTTTTT | NA | many | TRBJ2-2 | TRBV29-1
CASSSDPYEQYF | TGTGCCAGCAGTTCGGACCCCTACGAGCAGTACTTC | NA | NA | TRBJ2-7 | TRBV27
CASSSGTGDDYGYTF | TGTGCCAGCAGCTCAGGGACAGGGGATGACTATGGCTACACCTTC | TRBD1 | NA | TRBJ1-2 | TRBV7-3
CSARDHNSLDYNEQFF | TGCAGTGCTAGAGATCACAATAGCTTGGACTACAATGAGCAGTTCTTC | NA | few | TRBJ2-1 | TRBV20-1
CASSSQSTSGSDEQFF | TGTGCCAGCAGCTCCCAATCGACTAGCGGGAGCGATGAGCAGTTCTTC | NA | NA | TRBJ2-1 | TRBV21-1
CASSSGTRGDPSYEQYF | TGTGCCAGCAGCTCCGGGACAAGGGGGGACCCCTCCTACGAGCAGTACTTC | NA | NA | TRBJ2-7 | TRBV7-9
CATKLGDRAYEQYF | TGTGCCACCAAACTGGGGGACAGAGCCTACGAGCAGTACTTC | TRBD1 | NA | TRBJ2-7 | TRBV28
CSVSREAGTYNEQFF | TGCAGCGTCAGCCGGGAAGCGGGAACCTACAATGAGCAGTTCTTC | TRBD2 | few | TRBJ2-1 | TRBV29-1
CSVSVDRGDTEAFF | TGCAGCGTGTCCGTGGACAGGGGGGACACTGAAGCTTTCTTT | TRBD1 | NA | TRBJ1-1 | TRBV29-1
CASRDPSGSEQFF | TGTGCCAGCAGGGACCCTAGCGGGAGTGAGCAGTTCTTC | TRBD2 | few | TRBJ2-1 | TRBV5-4
CASTEIQGNYGYTF | TGTGCCAGCACCGAAATCCAGGGGAACTATGGCTACACCTTC | NA | NA | TRBJ1-2 | TRBV6-6
CASSLITRNEQYF | TGCGCCAGCAGCTTGATCACCAGGAACGAGCAGTACTTC | NA | NA | TRBJ2-7 | TRBV5-1
CASSPTGYNEQFF | TGTGCCAGCAGTCCAACAGGTTACAATGAGCAGTTCTTC | NA | NA | TRBJ2-1 | TRBV12-3/TRBV12-4
CASTPSSGRKTEAFF | TGCGCCAGCACCCCCTCCTCCGGTCGGAAAACTGAAGCTTTCTTT | NA | NA | TRBJ1-1 | TRBV5-1
CASSQRLANTEAFF | TGTGCCAGCAGCCAAAGGTTAGCGAACACTGAAGCTTTCTTT | NA | NA | TRBJ1-1 | TRBV7-2
CASSYWASRDEQFF | TGTGCCAGCAGTTACTGGGCGAGCCGCGATGAGCAGTTCTTC | NA | NA | TRBJ2-1 | TRBV6-6
CASSHPTSGKSYNEQFF | TGCGCCAGCAGCCACCCTACTAGCGGGAAATCCTACAATGAGCAGTTCTTC | TRBD2 | NA | TRBJ2-1 | TRBV4-1
CASSRGLAGASYNEQFF | TGTGCCAGCAGCCGCGGACTAGCGGGGGCATCCTACAATGAGCAGTTCTTC | TRBD2 | NA | TRBJ2-1 | TRBV3-1
CASSLATTNYGYTF | TGTGCCAGCAGTTTGGCGACAACAAACTATGGCTACACCTTC | NA | few | TRBJ1-2 | TRBV12-3/TRBV12-4
CASSQRVAGANVLTF | TGTGCCAGCAGCCAGCGGGTGGCCGGGGCCAACGTCCTGACTTTC | NA | few | TRBJ2-6 | TRBV9
CASSSVGFANEQFF | TGTGCCAGCAGTTCTGTGGGGTTCGCCAATGAGCAGTTCTTC | NA | many | TRBJ2-1 | TRBV12-3/TRBV12-4